The entry that follows covers one T cell receptor (beta chain) sequence. Its target is not known. Trimming cost V 6 bases and J 7 bases; bases outside gene matches: 9. CDR1 and CDR2 (germline): ENHRY, SYGVKD. The CDR3 runs 14 residues. These data originate in a study of T cells after yellow fever vaccination. Overall study: The fractions with low cell numbers were processed using SMART-Seq v4 Ultra Low Input.

Study-wide results and limits: Clones that expanded after primary vaccination mostly reappeared after the booster (96% CD4, about 89% CD8). A secondary response was less intense yet reached its peak sooner, at day 5 versus 15.

TCRdb used MiXCR to reprocess the 5' RACE reads, holding one entry per CDR3 protein. Of a few hundred thousand distinct CDR3 sequences listed, 15% to 20% are singletons. The starting material was PBMCs, obtained 15 days after the yellow fever booster vaccination. The rearrangement joins TRBV10-3 to TRBJ2-7; TRBD1 matches at 10 bases. The receptor was isolated from a man aged 25-45 years who received the YFV17D yellow fever vaccine. The CDR3 sequence is CAIRTGGLSLEQYF. In nucleotides, the CDR3 is TGTGCCATCAGGACAGGGGGCCTTTCGTTGGAGCAGTACTTC.